Given below is one T cell receptor (beta chain) in context. Its antigen is currently unknown. Measured with immunoSEQ multiplex PCR; TCRdb has only the in-frame clones, and not every one. Of some 65,000 clones listed, less than 90% are singletons. J lost 4 bases, V lost 7 bases, and 6 bases had no gene match. Germline V gene lookup returns CDR1 WSHSY and CDR2 SAAADI. The CDR3 runs to 13 residues. This entry comes from a study of Tregs in tolerant kidney transplant recipients. Study-wide results and limits: No direct test of biological reproducibility was done here.

V gene TRBV10-2 combines with J gene TRBJ2-7, with 8 bases lining up with TRBD1. The sample comprised CD4+ T cells from blood. The receptor's source is a human donor in good health. The CDR3 coding sequence is TGCGCCAGCACGGGGACAGGCATATACGAGCAGTACTTC. Its translation is CASTGTGIYEQYF.